The clone carrying this TCR beta chain came up many times. Antigen specificity is unknown. The data were taken from a study of T-cell reconstitution after alpha-beta-depleted transplantation in children. Germline-derived CDR1 and CDR2 are LGHDT and YNNKEL (reference sequence). The CDR3 runs to 18 residues. Trimming removed 0 bases from V and 4 bases from J, with 19 bases in between. Construction of the TCRbeta library involved unique molecular identifiers. One entry per CDR3 protein, called by TCRdb with MiXCR from the PCR reads. Of under 250,000 distinct CDR3 sequences in the sample, about 6.6% were seen once. General study results and limits: A year had passed since transplant, and T-cell counts and diversity by then came mostly from newly produced T cells. Day-60 TCRbeta diversity that was high in some patients was derived from surviving recipient T cells and thymic progenitors. Expanded graft clones numbering several hundred reportedly gave rise to alpha-beta T cells about two months after transplant.

The receptor was derived from a boy aged 2-9 years with acute lymphoblastic leukemia, due to receive a stem cell transplant. Source: PBMCs, taken before TCRalphabeta/CD19-depleted stem cell transplant. The chain recombines TRBV3-1 with TRBJ2-1; possibly TRBD1 or TRBD2 for D (5 bases each). The CDR3 reads CASSQERGSGLGYNEQFF. Written as DNA, the CDR3 is TGTGCCAGCAGCCAAGAGAGGGGCTCCGGGCTAGGGTACAATGAGCAGTTCTTC.